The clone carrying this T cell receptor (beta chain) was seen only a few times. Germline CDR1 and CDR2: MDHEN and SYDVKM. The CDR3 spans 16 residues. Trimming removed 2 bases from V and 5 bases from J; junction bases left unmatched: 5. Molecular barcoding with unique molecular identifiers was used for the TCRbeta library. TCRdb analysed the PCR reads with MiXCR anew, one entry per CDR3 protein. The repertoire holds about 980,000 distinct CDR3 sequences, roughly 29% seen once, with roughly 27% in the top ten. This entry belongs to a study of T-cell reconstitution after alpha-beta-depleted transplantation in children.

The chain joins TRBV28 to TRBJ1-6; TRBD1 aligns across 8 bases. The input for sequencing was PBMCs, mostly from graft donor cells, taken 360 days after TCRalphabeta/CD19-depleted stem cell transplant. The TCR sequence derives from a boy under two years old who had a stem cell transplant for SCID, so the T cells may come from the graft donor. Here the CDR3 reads CASSLSPGGNNSPLHF. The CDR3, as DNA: TGTGCCAGCAGTTTAAGCCCAGGGGGCAATAATTCACCCCTCCACTTT.